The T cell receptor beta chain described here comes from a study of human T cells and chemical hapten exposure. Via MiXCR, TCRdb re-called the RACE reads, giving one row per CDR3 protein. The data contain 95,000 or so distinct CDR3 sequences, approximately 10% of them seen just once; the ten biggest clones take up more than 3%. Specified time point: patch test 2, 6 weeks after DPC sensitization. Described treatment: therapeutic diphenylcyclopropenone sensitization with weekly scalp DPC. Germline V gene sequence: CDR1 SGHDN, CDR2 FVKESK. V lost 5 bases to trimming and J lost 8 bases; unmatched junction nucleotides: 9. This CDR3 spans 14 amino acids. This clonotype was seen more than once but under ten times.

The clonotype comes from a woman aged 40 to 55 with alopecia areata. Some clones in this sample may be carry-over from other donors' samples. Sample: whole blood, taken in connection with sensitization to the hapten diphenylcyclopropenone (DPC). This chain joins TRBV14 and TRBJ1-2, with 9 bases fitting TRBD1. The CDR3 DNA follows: TGTGCCAGCAGCTTTACCGGGACAGGGAGCGGCTACACCTTC. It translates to CASSFTGTGSGYTF.